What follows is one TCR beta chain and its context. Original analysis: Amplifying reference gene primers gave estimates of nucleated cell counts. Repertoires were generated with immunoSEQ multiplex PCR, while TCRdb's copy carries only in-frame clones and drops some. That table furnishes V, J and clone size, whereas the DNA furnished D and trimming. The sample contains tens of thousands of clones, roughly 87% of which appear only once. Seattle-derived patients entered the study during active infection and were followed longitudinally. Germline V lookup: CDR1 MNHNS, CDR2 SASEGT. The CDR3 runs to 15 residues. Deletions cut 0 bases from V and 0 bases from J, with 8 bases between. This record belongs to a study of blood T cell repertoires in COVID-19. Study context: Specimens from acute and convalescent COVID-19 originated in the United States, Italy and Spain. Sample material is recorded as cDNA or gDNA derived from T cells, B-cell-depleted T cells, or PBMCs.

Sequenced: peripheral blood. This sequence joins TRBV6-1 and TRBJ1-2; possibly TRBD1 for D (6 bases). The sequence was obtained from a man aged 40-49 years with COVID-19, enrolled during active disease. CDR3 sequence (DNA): TGTGCCAGCAGTGAAGCAGGACAGCCTAACTATGGCTACACCTTC. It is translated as CASSEAGQPNYGYTF.